Listed below are T cell receptor beta chains from one sample, sequenced in a study of blood T cells in healthy people across ages. Using its own MiXCR run on the 5' RACE reads, TCRdb lists one record per CDR3 protein. The table lists 550,000 to 600,000 distinct CDR3 sequences, 47% of them singletons. Specimen: blood. All receptors derive from an elderly man in good health. The CDR3 runs from the conserved cysteine through the conserved F or W. Each record gives: J gene, clone size, V gene, D gene, CDR3 protein, CDR3 DNA. D genes are given only for firm matches. A row's size may be missing; if present it is once, few, many or a size class.

TRBJ2-7,-,TRBV9,TRBD1,CASSTWGTGDEQYF,TGTGCCAGCAGCACGTGGGGGACAGGGGACGAGCAGTACTTC
TRBJ1-2,-,TRBV10-3,-,CAISNRELMDGYTF,TGTGCCATCAGTAATAGGGAACTAATGGATGGCTACACCTTC
TRBJ2-1,few,TRBV24-1,-,CATSDVPLGNEQFF,TGTGCCACCAGTGATGTTCCCCTAGGCAATGAGCAGTTCTTC
TRBJ1-6,-,TRBV20-1,TRBD1,CSARTRPGTGIGSPLHF,TGCAGTGCTAGAACACGACCCGGGACAGGGATTGGTTCACCCCTCCACTTT
TRBJ2-3,-,TRBV7-2,TRBD1,CASSLFNRGRSDTQYF,TGTGCCAGCAGCCTATTTAACAGGGGGCGGTCAGATACGCAGTATTTT
TRBJ1-5,many,TRBV6-1,TRBD1,CASRRERTGGSQNQPQHF,TGTGCCAGCAGGCGAGAGAGGACAGGGGGTAGCCAAAATCAGCCCCAGCATTTT
TRBJ1-2,-,TRBV7-9,-,CASSLGEVGGYTF,TGTGCCAGCAGCTTAGGGGAGGTCGGCGGCTACACCTTC
TRBJ2-7,few,TRBV20-1,-,CSARRGAQRVEQYF,TGCAGTGCTAGAAGGGGCGCTCAGCGGGTCGAGCAGTACTTC
TRBJ2-7,-,TRBV5-1,-,CASSLGWGQLIREQYF,TGCGCCAGCAGCTTGGGGTGGGGCCAGTTGATTCGCGAGCAGTACTTC
TRBJ1-5,-,TRBV20-1,TRBD1,CSALDRGSNQPQHF,TGCAGTGCATTAGACAGGGGGAGCAATCAGCCCCAGCATTTT
TRBJ2-5,-,TRBV20-1,-,CSAFKDRETQYF,TGCAGTGCCTTTAAAGATCGAGAGACCCAGTACTTC
TRBJ2-5,-,TRBV6-6,-,CASSYRGGSETQYF,TGTGCCAGCAGTTATAGGGGGGGCTCGGAGACCCAGTACTTC
TRBJ2-5,-,TRBV10-3,-,CAVSGSTAGDQETQYF,TGTGCCGTCAGTGGGTCAACGGCAGGAGATCAAGAGACCCAGTACTTC
TRBJ2-1,-,TRBV29-1,TRBD2,CSVETSGRNEQFF,TGCAGCGTTGAGACTAGCGGGAGGAATGAGCAGTTCTTC
TRBJ1-1,few,TRBV7-2,TRBD1,CASGYTGTVNTEAFF,TGTGCCAGCGGTTATACCGGGACAGTAAACACTGAAGCTTTCTTT
TRBJ2-6,-,TRBV29-1,-,CSVVGAGANVLTF,TGCAGCGTTGTAGGGGCTGGGGCCAACGTCCTGACTTTC
TRBJ1-1,-,TRBV7-2,-,CASSSSRNTEAFF,TGTGCCAGCAGCTCAAGCCGGAACACTGAAGCTTTCTTT
TRBJ2-1,few,TRBV3-1,TRBD2,CASSHPRDSGSSYNEQFF,TGTGCCAGCAGCCATCCCCGCGATAGCGGGAGCTCCTACAATGAGCAGTTCTTC
TRBJ2-1,few,TRBV6-4,TRBD2,CASSDPASGRVNEQFF,TGTGCCAGCAGTGATCCGGCTAGCGGGAGGGTGAATGAGCAGTTCTTC
TRBJ2-5,few,TRBV7-2,TRBD2,CASSLLGGGQETQYF,TGTGCCAGCAGCTTATTGGGGGGGGGCCAAGAGACCCAGTACTTC
TRBJ2-7,many,TRBV6-5,-,CASSPTRGAGEQYF,TGTGCCAGCAGTCCCACCAGGGGGGCGGGTGAGCAGTACTTC
TRBJ2-6,few,TRBV29-1,-,CSVGFSGANVLTF,TGCAGCGTGGGGTTCTCTGGGGCCAACGTCCTGACTTTC
TRBJ2-1,-,TRBV7-3,TRBD2,CASGFSGSYNEQFF,TGTGCCAGCGGTTTTAGCGGGAGTTACAATGAGCAGTTCTTC
TRBJ2-1,few,TRBV25-1,TRBD2,CASSIIAGANNEQFF,TGTGCCAGCAGTATCATAGCGGGAGCGAATAATGAGCAGTTCTTC
TRBJ1-2,many,TRBV7-9,-,CASSLHGQTYGYTF,TGTGCCAGCAGCCTACACGGACAGACCTATGGCTACACCTTC
TRBJ2-1,-,TRBV10-3,-,CAISEPAAGGEDEQFF,TGTGCCATCAGTGAGCCTGCCGCAGGGGGGGAAGATGAGCAGTTCTTC
TRBJ2-7,many,TRBV6-5,TRBD2,CASSYGAGETYEQYF,TGTGCCAGCAGTTACGGAGCGGGAGAAACTTACGAGCAGTACTTC
TRBJ2-4,once,TRBV2,TRBD1,CASSYGDRGANIQYF,TGTGCCAGCAGTTACGGGGACAGGGGGGCAAACATTCAGTACTTC
TRBJ1-2,-,TRBV3-1,TRBD1,CASSQPLQGSGYTF,TGTGCCAGCAGCCAACCACTACAGGGGAGCGGCTACACCTTC
TRBJ2-2,-,TRBV3-1,-,CAARRTVNTGELFF,TGTGCCGCAAGGCGGACAGTGAACACCGGGGAGCTGTTTTTT
TRBJ1-2,-,TRBV28,-,CASSSPGPPGYTF,TGTGCCAGCAGTTCCCCGGGACCGCCGGGCTACACCTTC
TRBJ1-4,few,TRBV6-5,TRBD1,CASSYRGRLTNEKLFF,TGTGCCAGCAGTTACAGGGGGCGCTTAACTAATGAAAAACTGTTTTTT
TRBJ1-2,-,TRBV5-5,-,CASSCSHSSNYGYTF,TGTGCCAGCAGCTGCAGCCACAGCTCTAACTATGGCTACACCTTC
TRBJ1-5,many,TRBV6-5,-,CASNLGPGQPQHF,TGTGCCAGCAACTTGGGTCCGGGTCAGCCCCAGCATTTT
TRBJ2-7,-,TRBV7-2,-,CVSSGRDTLPYEQYF,TGTGTCAGCAGCGGCCGGGACACCTTACCCTACGAGCAGTACTTC
TRBJ2-1,few,TRBV25-1,-,CASSESPVGSGLDEQFF,TGTGCCAGCAGTGAATCCCCCGTGGGGTCTGGTCTCGATGAGCAGTTCTTC
TRBJ2-5,-,TRBV11-2,TRBD1,CASRQTGARETQYF,TGTGCCAGCAGACAAACAGGGGCACGAGAGACCCAGTACTTC
TRBJ2-3,once,TRBV12-3/TRBV12-4,-,CASIKGGAGDTQYF,TGTGCCAGCATTAAAGGGGGGGCGGGAGATACGCAGTATTTT
TRBJ2-2,-,TRBV4-3,-,CASSQVAGTGELFF,TGCGCCAGCAGCCAAGTTGCTGGGACCGGGGAGCTGTTTTTT
TRBJ1-2,few,TRBV21-1,-,CASSKVPYREANYGYTF,TGTGCCAGCAGCAAAGTCCCATACAGGGAGGCTAACTATGGCTACACCTTC
TRBJ2-1,few,TRBV6-6,-,CASSTTGTNSYNEQFF,TGTGCCAGCAGCACCACAGGGACTAATTCCTACAATGAGCAGTTCTTC
TRBJ1-2,few,TRBV4-1,TRBD1,CASSPRTGVLYGYTF,TGCGCCAGCAGCCCCCGGACAGGGGTTCTCTATGGCTACACCTTC
TRBJ1-2,few,TRBV7-9,-,CASSSPSRGYTF,TGTGCCAGCAGCTCCCCTTCGAGAGGCTACACCTTC
TRBJ1-6,-,TRBV2,-,CASSVSGGNRPPLHF,TGTGCCAGCAGTGTGTCTGGGGGGAATCGCCCACCCCTCCACTTT
TRBJ1-4,many,TRBV6-5,-,CASKTGVTNEKLFF,TGTGCCAGCAAGACCGGAGTAACTAATGAAAAACTGTTTTTT
TRBJ2-5,few,TRBV5-1,-,CASSLSPARSGQETQYF,TGCGCCAGCAGCTTAAGCCCGGCCCGTAGCGGCCAAGAGACCCAGTACTTC
TRBJ2-4,-,TRBV7-2,-,CASSLGLGSNIQYF,TGTGCCAGCAGCTTAGGGTTGGGATCGAACATTCAGTACTTC
TRBJ1-2,-,TRBV29-1,TRBD1,CSVEEAGGGYGYTF,TGCAGCGTTGAAGAGGCAGGGGGCGGCTATGGCTACACCTTC
TRBJ2-5,few,TRBV18,-,CASSPGTRGEETQYF,TGTGCCAGCTCACCCGGTACCAGGGGGGAAGAGACCCAGTACTTC
TRBJ2-3,few,TRBV2,-,CASSADTFTDTQYF,TGTGCCAGCAGTGCAGACACCTTCACAGATACGCAGTATTTT
TRBJ2-1,-,TRBV19,TRBD2,CASREGTSGGASYNEQFF,TGTGCCAGTAGGGAAGGGACTAGCGGGGGGGCATCCTACAATGAGCAGTTCTTC